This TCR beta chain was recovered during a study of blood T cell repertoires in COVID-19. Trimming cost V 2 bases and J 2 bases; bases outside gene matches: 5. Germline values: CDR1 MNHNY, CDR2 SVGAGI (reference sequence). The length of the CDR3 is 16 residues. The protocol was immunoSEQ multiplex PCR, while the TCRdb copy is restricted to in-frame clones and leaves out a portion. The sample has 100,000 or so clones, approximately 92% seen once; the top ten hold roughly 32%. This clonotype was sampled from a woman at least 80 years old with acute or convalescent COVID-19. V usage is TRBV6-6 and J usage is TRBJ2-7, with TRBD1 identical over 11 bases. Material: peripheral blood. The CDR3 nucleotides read TGTGCCAGCAGTTACCACGGGACAGGGGGGACCTACGAGCAGTACTTC. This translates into CASSYHGTGGTYEQYF.